This T cell receptor beta chain was found in a study of control samples from healthy donors and cancer patients. Produced via immunoSEQ multiplex PCR; TCRdb's table is partial and in-frame only. Of 150,000 to 160,000 clones detected, over 90% appear once; the ten largest clones hold under 2.5%. Trimming removed 9 bases from V and 6 bases from J; junction bases left unmatched: 3. Germline-derived CDR1 and CDR2 are KGHSH and LQKENI. CDR3 length equals 13 residues. The gene calls are TRBV18 and TRBJ2-1; 12 positions agree with TRBD2. Sequencing was done on a sample of blood. The receptor was derived from a man aged 50-60 years in good health. CDR3 sequence reads: CASGTSGLNEQFF. CDR3 DNA sequence: TGTGCCAGTGGGACTAGCGGGCTCAATGAGCAGTTCTTC.